The 32 T cell receptor beta chains presented below share a single source sample, sequenced in a study of blood T cell repertoires in COVID-19. The method was immunoSEQ multiplex PCR; TCRdb's version includes in-frame clones alone and lacks a portion of them. Among around 140,000 clones listed, about three quarters were seen once. What was sequenced was peripheral blood. These receptors all stem from a man between 45 and 60 years old with acute or convalescent COVID-19.

V usage is TRBV5-6 and J usage is TRBJ2-7; 7 bases align to TRBD2. CDR1 and CDR2 (germline): SGHDT, YYEEEE. The CDR3 runs 15 residues. V shed 3 bases, J shed 3 bases, and the junction held 9 bases outside the gene matches. The CDR3: CASSSVGGGNYEQYV. The CDR3 DNA reads TGTGCCAGCAGCTCCGTCGGGGGAGGGAACTACGAGCAGTACGTC.

This CDR3 reads CASSPQTEKLFF. The CDR3 coding sequence is TGTGCCAGCAGCCCACAGACTGAAAAACTGTTTTTT. The chain has TRBV11-2 and TRBJ1-4; D ambiguous. Trimming took 5 bases from V and 7 from J, leaving 8 bases between them. The germline gives CDR1 SGHAT, CDR2 FQNNGV. The CDR3 loop spans 12 amino acids.

This chain connects TRBV30 to TRBJ1-6, with 9 bases lining up with TRBD1. This CDR3 comprises 15 residues. Germline-derived CDR1 and CDR2 are GTSNPN and SVGIG (reference sequence). Trimming cost V 4 bases and J 5 bases; bases outside gene matches: 6. This chain's CDR3 is CAWTGTGINNSPLHF. CDR3 nucleotide sequence: TGTGCCTGGACCGGGACAGGGATCAATAATTCACCCCTCCACTTT.

This clone has just a few counts. This sequence joins TRBV5-1 and TRBJ2-3, with a tentative D call TRBD1 (6 bases). This CDR3 spans 15 amino acids. V was trimmed by 4 bases and J by 6 bases, leaving 18 bases between them. Germline CDR1 and CDR2: SGHRS and YFSETQ. CDR3 protein: CASSPAQGPEDTQYF. CDR3 DNA sequence: TGCGCCAGCAGCCCCGCCCAGGGGCCGGAGGATACGCAGTATTTT. The full variable domain, its missing parts supplied by reference TRBV5-1 and TRBJ2-3, is KAGVTQTPRYLIKTRGQQVTLSCSPISGHRSVSWYQQTPGQGLQFLFEYFSETQRNKGNFPGRFSGRQFSNSRSEMNVSTLELGDSALYLCASSPAQGPEDTQYFGPGTRLTVL.

This clone has just one count. This chain joins TRBV5-1 and TRBJ2-7; the D gene is possibly TRBD2 (7 bases). V gave up 5 bases and J gave up 5 bases, with 23 bases separating them. The germline CDR1 and CDR2 sequences are SGHRS and YFSETQ. The length of the CDR3 is 16 residues. The CDR3 nucleotides read TGCGCCAGCAGTCCAGGGTGGGGGGGCAGGTTGGACGAGCAGTACTTC. It codes for CASSPGWGGRLDEQYF. The entire variable domain, with the rest obtained from reference TRBV5-1 and TRBJ2-7, is as follows: KAGVTQTPRYLIKTRGQQVTLSCSPISGHRSVSWYQQTPGQGLQFLFEYFSETQRNKGNFPGRFSGRQFSNSRSEMNVSTLELGDSALYLCASSPGWGGRLDEQYFGPGTRLTVT.

In this sample, this clone turned up a few times. The V call is TRBV24-1, the J call TRBJ2-3, with TRBD1 as a possible D gene (6 bases). The V gene's germline CDR1 is KGHDR and CDR2 SFDVKD. The length of the CDR3 is 14 residues. V lost 4 bases and J 4 bases, leaving 11 bases between the germline ends. The CDR3 coding sequence is TGTGCCACCAGTGAACCCGAGGGGGCAGATACGCAGTATTTT. It specifies CATSEPEGADTQYF.

The rearrangement uses TRBV19 and TRBJ1-6, with 7 bases that match TRBD1. The CDR3 covers 12 residues. The junction had 5 bases not matched to a gene; V was cut back by 9 bases and J by 9 bases. CDR1 and CDR2 (germline): LNHDA, SQIVND (reference sequence). This CDR3 reads CASANRGSPLHF. The DNA for the CDR3 is TGTGCCAGCGCAAACAGGGGTTCACCCCTCCACTTT.

This sequence joins TRBV6-2 or TRBV6-3 and TRBJ2-7; the D gene is possibly TRBD2 (5 bases). Trimming took off 2 bases at V and 11 bases at J, with 13 bases between the two ends. Germline CDR1 and CDR2: MNHEY and SVGEGT. This CDR3 spans 12 amino acids. CDR3: CASSYGDIGEYF. For the CDR3, the DNA is TGTGCCAGCAGTTACGGAGACATCGGGGAGTACTTC.

The V call is TRBV10-3, the J call TRBJ1-6; no definite D call. Germline lookup yields CDR1 ENHRY and CDR2 SYGVKD. Deletions cut 0 bases from V and 5 bases from J, with 8 bases between. The CDR3 sequence is 15 residues long. The CDR3, as DNA: TGTGCCATCAGTGAGTCGAACAAAAATAATTCACCCCTCCACTTT. Translated, it gives CAISESNKNNSPLHF.

Only one count was recorded for this clone. The chain uses TRBV11-2 and TRBJ2-7, with 11 bases aligning to TRBD1. V lost 4 bases to trimming and J lost 7 bases; unmatched junction nucleotides: 9. From germline, CDR1 is SGHAT and CDR2 FQNNGV. The CDR3 extends over 15 amino acids. CDR3 nucleotides: TGTGCCAGCAGCTCCCGGGACAGGGGGAATCATGAGCAGTACTTC. Amino acid sequence: CASSSRDRGNHEQYF. Together with reference TRBV11-2 and TRBJ2-7, the CDR3 gives the full variable domain: EAGVAQSPRYKIIEKRQSVAFWCNPISGHATLYWYQQILGQGPKLLIQFQNNGVVDDSQLPKDRFSAERLKGVDSTLKIQPAKLEDSAVYLCASSSRDRGNHEQYFGPGTRLTVT.

This clone was detected only a few times. The chain links TRBV19 to TRBJ1-2, with 11 bases aligning to TRBD1. CDR3 length: 17 residues. The V segment lost 2 bases and the J segment 4 bases; nucleotides outside the gene matches: 9. The germline V gene has CDR1 LNHDA and CDR2 SQIVND (reference sequence). CDR3 nucleotides: TGTGCCAGTAGTATAAGTCCTGGACAGGGGGCTGTCTATGGCTACACCTTC. Translated, it gives CASSISPGQGAVYGYTF.

This chain joins TRBV7-9 and TRBJ1-1, with 10 bases that match TRBD1. This CDR3 is built from 18 residues. The germline V gene has CDR1 SEHNR and CDR2 FQNEAQ (reference sequence). Trimming cost V 1 base and J 5 bases; bases outside gene matches: 13. The CDR3 is CASSLVWGQGTFGTEAFF. Here the CDR3 DNA reads TGTGCCAGCAGCTTAGTATGGGGACAGGGGACGTTCGGGACTGAAGCTTTCTTT.

This clone was detected only a few times. The chain uses TRBV2 and TRBJ2-5; 12 nucleotides agree with TRBD2. This CDR3 is built from 15 residues. Germline trimming cut 4 bases from V and 7 bases from J; bases unmatched to any gene: 7. The germline V gene encodes CDR1 SNHLY and CDR2 FYNNEI. Here the CDR3 reads CASSGTSGEVGTQYF. The CDR3 bases are TGTGCCAGCAGTGGGACTAGCGGGGAGGTCGGGACCCAGTACTTC.

The chain is built from TRBV30 and TRBJ1-1; 8 bases map to TRBD1. The V gene end was trimmed by 0 bases and the J gene end by 1 base; junction bases not matched to a gene: 10. Germline V gene sequence: CDR1 GTSNPN, CDR2 SVGIG (reference sequence). The CDR3 has 17 residues. CDR3 sequence (DNA): TGTGCCTGGAGTGTACTTCAGGGGGCAAGGGCGAACACTGAAGCTTTCTTT. Its translation: CAWSVLQGARANTEAFF.

V gene TRBV5-1 combines with J gene TRBJ2-2; TRBD1 might be the D (5 bases). The germline V gene has CDR1 SGHRS and CDR2 YFSETQ. The CDR3 is made up of 14 amino acids. Trimming took 4 bases from V and 4 from J, leaving 11 bases between them. The CDR3 coding sequence is TGCGCCAGCAGCCCGGACACCTTCACCGGGGAGCTGTTTTTT. It is translated as CASSPDTFTGELFF.

V usage is TRBV3-1 (or the pseudogene TRBV3-2) and J usage is TRBJ1-1; D may be TRBD1 (5 bases). Per germline, CDR1 LGHDT and CDR2 YNNKEL (reference sequence). CDR3 length: 15 residues. V was clipped by 4 bases and J by 4 bases, with 16 bases between them. The CDR3 protein is CASSPGRVWSTEAFF. CDR3 in DNA: TGTGCCAGCAGCCCAGGCAGGGTGTGGAGCACTGAAGCTTTCTTT.

V gene TRBV2 combines with J gene TRBJ2-1; D perhaps matches TRBD1 (5 bases). The V end lost 4 bases, the J end lost 4 bases, and 11 bases lay between the germline ends. CDR1 and CDR2 from the germline V gene are SNHLY and FYNNEI. The CDR3 is 14 residues long. This CDR3 reads CASSVSNRYNEQFF. CDR3 nucleotides: TGTGCCAGCAGTGTGTCCAACAGGTACAATGAGCAGTTCTTC.

The chain combines TRBV10-3 with TRBJ1-6, with 8 nucleotides matching TRBD1. After removal of 5 bases from V and 8 bases from J, the junction contained 5 bases not matched to a gene. Germline-derived CDR1 and CDR2 are ENHRY and SYGVKD. The CDR3 is 14 residues long. The CDR3 region is CAISPGQGDSPLHF. Here the CDR3 DNA reads TGTGCCATCAGTCCTGGACAGGGAGATTCACCCCTCCACTTT.

J is TRBJ1-4 and V is TRBV9; D is perhaps TRBD1 (5 bases). With 1 base removed from V and 8 bases from J, the gap between germline ends came to 15 bases. The CDR3 runs to 15 residues. In germline, CDR1 is SGDLS, CDR2 YYNGEE. CDR3 DNA sequence: TGTGCCAGCAGCGTACTAGGCAGGGTGGACGAAAAACTGTTTTTT. It specifies CASSVLGRVDEKLFF.

This chain uses TRBV7-3 with TRBJ1-2; D possibly corresponds to TRBD1 (6 bases). This CDR3 comprises 17 residues. CDR1 and CDR2 (germline): SGHTA, FQGTGA. V lost 0 bases to trimming and J lost 0 bases, with 14 bases between them. The CDR3 here is CASSLTYRDRPNYGYTF. CDR3 coding DNA: TGTGCCAGCAGCTTAACGTATCGAGACAGGCCTAACTATGGCTACACCTTC. Complete variable domain (other parts from reference TRBV7-3 and TRBJ1-2): GAGVSQTPSNKVTEKGKYVELRCDPISGHTALYWYRQSLGQGPEFLIYFQGTGAADDSGLPNDRFFAVRPEGSVSTLKIQRTERGDSAVYLCASSLTYRDRPNYGYTFGSGTRLTVV.

This clone was recorded once. The chain combines TRBV9 with TRBJ1-6; 8 bases fit TRBD1. The CDR3 runs to 16 residues. J gave up 0 bases and V 2 bases, and 1 base lay outside the gene matches. Germline V gene data show CDR1 as SGDLS and CDR2 as YYNGEE. The DNA for the CDR3 is TGTGCCAGCAGCGTGACAGGGGACTCCTATAATTCACCCCTCCACTTT. Translating gives CASSVTGDSYNSPLHF.

The chain links TRBV6-6 to TRBJ1-3, with D possibly being TRBD1 (6 bases). Between the trimmed V and J ends, which lost 6 bases and 4 bases, there was a span of 13 bases. Germline V gene sequence: CDR1 MNHNY, CDR2 SVGAGI (reference sequence). The CDR3 sequence is 14 residues long. The CDR3 nucleotides are TGTGCCAGCAGCCCCGGGACAACGGGAAACACCATATATTTT. Translating gives CASSPGTTGNTIYF.

The rearrangement uses TRBV9 and TRBJ2-5, with a tentative D call TRBD1 (6 bases). The germline gives CDR1 SGDLS, CDR2 YYNGEE. With 6 bases removed from V and 4 bases from J, the gap between germline ends came to 22 bases. The CDR3 consists of 16 residues. In DNA form, the CDR3 reads TGTGCCAGCACCTCAGGGGTACCCAACGCACGAGAGACCCAGTACTTC. Amino acids: CASTSGVPNARETQYF.

The J gene is TRBJ1-1, the V gene TRBV30; the D gene is possibly TRBD1 (6 bases). The CDR3 covers 13 residues. The ends were cut back, 0 bases at V and 4 bases at J, with 9 bases in the middle. CDR1 is GTSNPN and CDR2 is SVGIG in the germline V gene (reference sequence). CDR3 sequence reads: CAWSVGRGTEAFF. The CDR3 nucleotides read TGTGCCTGGAGTGTTGGCAGGGGCACTGAAGCTTTCTTT.

This chain connects TRBV29-1 to TRBJ2-7, with D possibly matching TRBD1 (5 bases). V was cut by 6 bases and J by 0 bases, with 18 bases left in between. CDR3 length equals 15 residues. Germline V CDR1 and CDR2: SQVTM, ANQGSEA. CDR3: CSVYSTGPSSYEQYF. Written as DNA, the CDR3 is TGCAGCGTCTACTCTACAGGTCCTAGCTCCTACGAGCAGTACTTC.

The V gene is TRBV27, the J gene TRBJ1-1; possible D gene TRBD1, 6 bases. The CDR3 spans 14 residues. Trimming stripped 8 bases from V and 6 bases from J, with 19 bases between. Germline lookup yields CDR1 MNHEY and CDR2 SMNVEV (reference sequence). CDR3 nucleotide sequence: TGTGCCAGCCAGGAATACCCAGGGACACCTGAAGCTTTCTTT. This translates into CASQEYPGTPEAFF.

V usage is TRBV25-1 and J usage is TRBJ1-1, with TRBD1 as a possible D gene (5 bases). Germline V lookup: CDR1 MGHDK, CDR2 SYGVNS. The ends were cut back, 2 bases at V and 0 bases at J, with 10 bases in the middle. This CDR3 region has 15 residues. In nucleotides, the CDR3 is TGTGCCAGCAGTGAACAGGGAATCCTGAACACTGAAGCTTTCTTT. This codes for CASSEQGILNTEAFF.

This clone was detected only once. The J gene is TRBJ1-4, the V gene TRBV5-6, with D possibly matching TRBD1 (5 bases). The CDR3 is 14 amino acids. Germline assignment: CDR1 SGHDT and CDR2 YYEEEE. Trimming stripped 4 bases from V and 3 bases from J, with 10 bases between. The CDR3 loop is CASSLRGPNEKLFF. The CDR3 DNA reads as TGTGCCAGCAGCCTGCGGGGCCCTAATGAAAAACTGTTTTTT.

In this sample, this clone turned up a few times. In DNA form, the CDR3 reads TGCGCCAGCAGATCGGGACTCTTAGATACGCAGTATTTT. This sequence encodes CASRSGLLDTQYF. The chain combines TRBV5-1 with TRBJ2-3, with D perhaps matching TRBD2 (6 bases). Trimming shortened V by 5 bases and J by 5 bases, and 12 bases separated the two germline ends. The CDR3 is 13 amino acids. The germline V gene has CDR1 SGHRS and CDR2 YFSETQ.

V usage is TRBV7-6 and J usage is TRBJ2-2; possibly TRBD1 for D (5 bases). In germline, CDR1 is SGHVS, CDR2 FNYEAQ. The CDR3 has 15 residues. V gave up 2 bases and J gave up 7 bases, with 14 bases separating them. CDR3 protein: CASSLRQGEVGELFF. The CDR3, as DNA: TGTGCCAGCAGCTTACGCCAGGGCGAGGTCGGGGAGCTGTTTTTT. The variable domain in full, completed from reference TRBV7-6 and TRBJ2-2, reads GAGVSQSPRYKVTKRGQDVALRCDPISGHVSLYWYRQALGQGPEFLTYFNYEAQQDKSGLPNDRFSAERPEGSISTLTIQRTEQRDSAMYRCASSLRQGEVGELFFGEGSRLTVL.

The rearrangement uses TRBV28 and TRBJ1-2, with 8 bases identical to TRBD1. Unmatched junction bases numbered 9, after V lost 3 bases and J lost 6 bases. The germline V gene encodes CDR1 MDHEN and CDR2 SYDVKM. The CDR3 length is 15 residues. The CDR3 DNA reads as TGTGCCAGCAGTTTGAGGTGGCAGGGGGCGAATGGCTACACCTTC. Protein: CASSLRWQGANGYTF.

V and J are TRBV3-1 (or the pseudogene TRBV3-2) and TRBJ2-1; 9 nucleotides align to TRBD1. The CDR3 totals 14 residues. The V gene's germline CDR1 is LGHDT and CDR2 YNNKEL (reference sequence). Trimming removed 4 bases from V and 5 bases from J; junction bases left unmatched: 3. The CDR3 loop reads CASSPRDRDNEQFF. The CDR3 nucleotides are TGTGCCAGCAGCCCTAGGGACAGGGACAATGAGCAGTTCTTC.